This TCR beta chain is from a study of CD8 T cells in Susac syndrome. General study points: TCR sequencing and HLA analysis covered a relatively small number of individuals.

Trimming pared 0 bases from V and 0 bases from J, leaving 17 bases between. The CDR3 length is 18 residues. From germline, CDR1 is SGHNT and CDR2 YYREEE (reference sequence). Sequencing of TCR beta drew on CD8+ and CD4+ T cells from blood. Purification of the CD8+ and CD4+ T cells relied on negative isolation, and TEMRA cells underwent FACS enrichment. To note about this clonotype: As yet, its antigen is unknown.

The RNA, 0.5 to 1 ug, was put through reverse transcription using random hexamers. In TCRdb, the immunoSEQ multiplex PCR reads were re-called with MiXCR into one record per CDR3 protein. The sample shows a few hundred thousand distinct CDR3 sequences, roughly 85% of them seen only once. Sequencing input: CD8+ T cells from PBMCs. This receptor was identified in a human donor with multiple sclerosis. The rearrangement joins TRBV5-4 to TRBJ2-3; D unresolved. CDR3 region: CASSLDPAAPSSTDTQYF. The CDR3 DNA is TGTGCCAGCAGCTTGGACCCAGCTGCCCCATCTAGCACAGATACGCAGTATTTT.